This TCR beta chain was found in a study of T cells of healthy individuals. Each CDR3 protein gets one entry after TCRdb re-called the 5' RACE reads with MiXCR. This table has some 85,000 distinct CDR3 sequences, approximately 4.8% appearing once. Only a few counts were recorded for this clonotype. The CDR3 contains 16 residues. The V and J ends lost 1 base and 1 base respectively, with 13 bases between them. Germline-derived CDR1 and CDR2 are LGHNA and YNFKEQ. The receptor comes from a female donor in good health. V usage is TRBV4-2 and J usage is TRBJ1-1; D gene uncertain. DNA of the CDR3: TGTGCCAGCAGCCAAGCGCCGGTACGCCGGAACACTGAAGCTTTCTTT. It translates to CASSQAPVRRNTEAFF.